Presented here are 31 T cell receptor beta chains from one specimen sequenced in a study of T cell responses to AZD1222 COVID-19 vaccine. Using immunoSEQ multiplex PCR, the repertoire was profiled, and TCRdb retains in-frame clones only, with some absent. The sample has under 70,000 clones; approximately 81% are singletons. This specimen was peripheral blood, taken on day 0 of AZD1222 vaccination. The receptors shown here come from an adult in good health.

This CDR3 is CAAGGSPLHF. CDR3 in DNA: TGTGCTGCCGGTGGGTCACCCCTCCACTTT. The V and J genes are TRBV7-3 and TRBJ1-6; D uncertain. From germline, CDR1 is SGHTA and CDR2 FQGTGA. The CDR3 runs to 10 residues.

This chain connects TRBV19 to TRBJ1-5, with a tentative D call TRBD1 (5 bases). From germline, CDR1 is LNHDA and CDR2 SQIVND (reference sequence). V was cut by 2 bases and J by 4 bases, with 15 bases left in between. The CDR3 is 16 residues long. CDR3 bases: TGTGCCAGTAGTATAATCGGGGGGGAAAGAAATCAGCCCCAGCATTTT. It is translated as CASSIIGGERNQPQHF.

V and J are TRBV2 and TRBJ1-5; D gene unclear. Germline loops: CDR1 SNHLY, CDR2 FYNNEI. Between the trimmed V and J ends, which lost 7 bases and 4 bases, there was a span of 14 bases. The CDR3 has 14 residues. CDR3 DNA: TGTGCCAGCACCACTCCTGGGATAAATCAGCCCCAGCATTTT. Encoded protein: CASTTPGINQPQHF.

J is TRBJ2-1 and V is TRBV7-3; D unresolved. Trimming took 2 bases from V and 1 from J, leaving 6 bases between them. Germline loops: CDR1 SGHTA, CDR2 FQGTGA. The CDR3 is 14 residues long. Written as DNA, the CDR3 is TGTGCCAGCAGCTTAGGCGTTTCCTACAATGAGCAGTTCTTC. Translated, it gives CASSLGVSYNEQFF.

This clone was found a few times. The DNA for the CDR3 is TGTGCCAGCAGTTCCGGGCCTACTTGGGATACGCAGTATTTT. This encodes CASSSGPTWDTQYF. V gene TRBV7-3 combines with J gene TRBJ2-3; no reliable D call. Trimming took off 6 bases at V and 6 bases at J, with 16 bases between the two ends. Germline loops: CDR1 SGHTA, CDR2 FQGTGA. The CDR3 covers 14 residues. The full variable domain, with the rest looked up from reference TRBV7-3 and TRBJ2-3, is GAGVSQTPSNKVTEKGKYVELRCDPISGHTALYWYRQSLGQGPEFLIYFQGTGAADDSGLPNDRFFAVRPEGSVSTLKIQRTERGDSAVYLCASSSGPTWDTQYFGPGTRLTVL.

The genes are TRBV7-9 and TRBJ2-2, with a weak D call TRBD2 (6 bases). Trimming pared 2 bases from V and 6 bases from J, leaving 13 bases between. The CDR3 consists of 15 residues. Germline-derived CDR1 and CDR2 are SEHNR and FQNEAQ (reference sequence). Here the CDR3 reads CASSLSASAAGELFF. DNA for the CDR3: TGTGCCAGCAGCTTATCGGCTAGCGCTGCCGGGGAGCTGTTTTTT.

J is TRBJ2-7 and V is TRBV10-2, with D possibly matching TRBD2 (6 bases). Trimming removed 8 bases from V and 2 bases from J, with 13 bases in between. There are 13 residues in the CDR3. The germline CDR1 and CDR2 sequences are WSHSY and SAAADI. The CDR3 region has the DNA TGCGCCAGCCTAAGCGGGCCGCCCTACGAGCAGTACTTC. Its translation is CASLSGPPYEQYF.

The chain is built from TRBV28 and TRBJ2-4; D is unresolved. Looked up from germline, CDR1 is MDHEN and CDR2 is SYDVKM. The CDR3 has 15 amino acids. Deletions cut 4 bases from V and 0 bases from J, with 10 bases between. The CDR3 reads CASSWRWRAKNIQYF. The CDR3 coding sequence is TGTGCCAGCAGTTGGCGTTGGCGAGCCAAAAACATTCAGTACTTC.

This clone was observed a few times. Compared with germline, one end of the junction differs, possibly owing to a read error. This chain uses TRBV4-3 with TRBJ2-2; D unclear. The CDR3 has 16 residues. CDR1 is LGHNA and CDR2 is YSLEER in the germline V gene. Written as DNA, the CDR3 is TGCGCCAGCAGCTCGTCCCTCTTCCCGAACTCCGGGGAGCTGTTTTTT. It codes for CASSSSLFPNSGELFF.

V is TRBV7-9 and J is TRBJ1-2; D not resolved. From germline, CDR1 is SEHNR and CDR2 FQNEAQ (reference sequence). CDR3 length: 15 amino acids. V was shortened by 2 bases and J by 7 bases, with 17 bases between the two germline ends. The CDR3 spells CASSLNKREAGGYTF. The CDR3 DNA is TGTGCCAGCAGCTTAAACAAGCGGGAGGCGGGTGGCTACACCTTC.

The rearrangement joins TRBV2 to TRBJ1-1, with D maybe TRBD1 (6 bases). The V gene's germline CDR1 is SNHLY and CDR2 FYNNEI. CDR3 size: 14 residues. Trimming shortened V by 4 bases and J by 5 bases, and 14 bases separated the two germline ends. CDR3 sequence (DNA): TGTGCCAGCAGTGCCGGGGGCAGGGTTACTGAAGCTTTCTTT. As protein: CASSAGGRVTEAFF.

This sequence joins TRBV19 and TRBJ2-3, with unresolved D. Germline assignment: CDR1 LNHDA and CDR2 SQIVND (reference sequence). V was shortened by 7 bases and J by 2 bases, with 13 bases between the two germline ends. This CDR3 has 14 amino acids. The CDR3 region is CASTPPGITDTQYF. The DNA for the CDR3 is TGTGCCAGTACTCCGCCGGGCATCACAGATACGCAGTATTTT.

V and J are TRBV24-1 and TRBJ2-7; no firm D call. CDR3 size: 12 residues. Trimming removed 2 bases at V and 3 bases at J, with 4 bases between. Germline V lookup: CDR1 KGHDR, CDR2 SFDVKD. Here the CDR3 DNA reads TGTGCCACCAGTGATTGGGACTACGAGCAGTACTTC. This translates into CATSDWDYEQYF.

V usage is TRBV25-1 and J usage is TRBJ2-1, with TRBD2 matching over 12 bases. With V trimmed by 5 bases and J by 8 bases, 7 bases remained unmatched. This CDR3 has 15 residues. Germline V gene sequence: CDR1 MGHDK, CDR2 SYGVNS. The CDR3 region has the DNA TGTGCCAGCAGTCCACAGACTAGCGGGAGCTATGAGCAGTTCTTC. Its protein product is CASSPQTSGSYEQFF.

V gene TRBV30 combines with J gene TRBJ2-6; D might be TRBD2 (5 bases). The CDR3 has 15 residues. Germline CDR1 GTSNPN, CDR2 SVGIG (reference sequence). Trimming pared 2 bases from V and 2 bases from J, leaving 10 bases between. The DNA of the CDR3 is TGTGCCTGGAGTAGCCCTAGCACTGGGGCCAACGTCCTGACTTTC. It codes for CAWSSPSTGANVLTF.

This clone has only one observation. The V and J genes are TRBV7-3 and TRBJ2-3; the match to TRBD2 covers 13 bases. The CDR3 length is 17 residues. Germline V gene sequence: CDR1 SGHTA, CDR2 FQGTGA. Trimming removed 4 bases from V and 3 bases from J; junction bases left unmatched: 7. CDR3 sequence reads: CASSSASLAGGTDTQYF. The CDR3 region has the DNA TGTGCCAGCAGCTCCGCCTCACTAGCGGGGGGGACAGATACGCAGTATTTT. Using reference TRBV7-3 and TRBJ2-3 for the parts outside the CDR3, the full variable domain is GAGVSQTPSNKVTEKGKYVELRCDPISGHTALYWYRQSLGQGPEFLIYFQGTGAADDSGLPNDRFFAVRPEGSVSTLKIQRTERGDSAVYLCASSSASLAGGTDTQYFGPGTRLTVL.

The CDR3 bases are TGTGCCAGCAGTTCGACCACTGAAGCTTTCTTT. This encodes CASSSTTEAFF. This chain uses TRBV6-5 with TRBJ1-1; D ambiguous. The germline V and J ends were trimmed by 4 bases and 4 bases, with 4 bases remaining between them. In germline, CDR1 is MNHEY, CDR2 SVGAGI. The CDR3 runs to 11 residues.

The chain carries TRBV6-2 or TRBV6-3 and TRBJ2-7; the match to TRBD1 covers 7 bases. With V trimmed by 2 bases and J by 4 bases, 8 bases remained unmatched. CDR1 MNHEY and CDR2 SVGEGT come from the germline V gene. The CDR3 has 15 residues. The CDR3 is CASSYPRGRGYEQYF. The DNA for the CDR3 is TGTGCCAGCAGTTACCCGAGGGGGCGCGGGTACGAGCAGTACTTC.

The chain has TRBV4-1 and TRBJ1-1, with D possibly being TRBD1 (6 bases). Trimming removed 0 bases at V and 10 bases at J, with 12 bases between. CDR3 length: 13 amino acids. The V gene's germline CDR1 is MGHRA and CDR2 YSYEKL. CDR3 in amino acids: CASSQDWQGRAFF. DNA for the CDR3: TGCGCCAGCAGCCAAGATTGGCAGGGGAGAGCTTTCTTT.

This sequence joins TRBV3-1 (or the pseudogene TRBV3-2) and TRBJ1-4; D gene unclear. CDR1 and CDR2 (germline): LGHDT, YNNKEL (reference sequence). The V gene lost 5 bases and the J gene lost 6 bases, with 16 bases spanning the gap. This CDR3 spans 15 amino acids. CDR3 nucleotide sequence: TGTGCCAGCAGCTATTTTGGCTCATCGGATGAAAAACTGTTTTTT. Amino acids: CASSYFGSSDEKLFF.

V usage is TRBV27 and J usage is TRBJ1-2; TRBD1 aligns across 9 bases. Trimming cost V 8 bases and J 8 bases; bases outside gene matches: 9. Germline lookup yields CDR1 MNHEY and CDR2 SMNVEV (reference sequence). This CDR3 is built from 13 residues. Here the CDR3 reads CASALRDRVGYTF. CDR3 bases: TGTGCCAGCGCCCTCCGGGACAGGGTAGGCTACACCTTC.

This clone has only a few counts. The chain carries TRBV18 and TRBJ1-1; no firm D call. Germline V lookup: CDR1 KGHSH, CDR2 LQKENI. The V gene lost 5 bases and the J gene lost 1 base, with 8 bases spanning the gap. This CDR3 spans 13 amino acids. The CDR3 DNA reads TGTGCCAGCTCAAAGACTGAGAACACTGAAGCTTTCTTT. Translation gives CASSKTENTEAFF.

The chain carries TRBV7-9 and TRBJ2-5; D is ambiguous. With 4 bases removed from V and 5 bases from J, the gap between germline ends came to 14 bases. The CDR3 length is 14 residues. Germline V CDR1 and CDR2: SEHNR, FQNEAQ (reference sequence). The CDR3 sequence: CASSWESRWETQYF. DNA of the CDR3: TGTGCCAGCAGCTGGGAAAGCAGGTGGGAGACCCAGTACTTC.

The chain employs TRBV18 and TRBJ2-2, with D tentatively TRBD2 (6 bases). The length of the CDR3 is 16 residues. Germline CDR1 KGHSH, CDR2 LQKENI. The germline V and J ends were trimmed by 1 base and 2 bases, with 11 bases remaining between them. The CDR3 sequence is CASSPRGGVNTGELFF. In nucleotides, the CDR3 is TGTGCCAGCTCACCACGAGGCGGGGTTAACACCGGGGAGCTGTTTTTT.

This clone was detected only a few times. The rearrangement joins TRBV7-2 to TRBJ1-2; TRBD1 aligns across 7 bases. CDR1 and CDR2 (germline): SGHTA, FQGNSA. V gave up 4 bases and J gave up 8 bases; unmatched junction bases: 13. CDR3 size: 15 residues. The CDR3 loop is CASSWSTGQVLGYTF. The CDR3 nucleotides are TGTGCCAGCAGCTGGTCGACAGGGCAGGTATTGGGCTACACCTTC.

This clone was counted a single time. This chain joins TRBV19 and TRBJ1-5; D possibly corresponds to TRBD1 (6 bases). The CDR3 has 17 residues. Germline assignment: CDR1 LNHDA and CDR2 SQIVND (reference sequence). Trimming removed 10 bases at V and 0 bases at J, with 22 bases between. This CDR3 reads CATLQKGRGGSNQPQHF. Here the CDR3 DNA reads TGTGCCACCCTCCAAAAGGGTAGGGGGGGTAGCAATCAGCCCCAGCATTTT.

The J gene is TRBJ1-4, the V gene TRBV28; no clear D. The V and J ends lost 3 bases and 0 bases respectively, with 8 bases between them. Germline loops: CDR1 MDHEN, CDR2 SYDVKM. The CDR3 loop spans 15 amino acids. The CDR3 region is CASSFPDTTNEKLFF. CDR3 nucleotides: TGTGCCAGCAGTTTCCCAGATACAACTAATGAAAAACTGTTTTTT.

V and J are TRBV10-3 and TRBJ2-1, with D maybe TRBD2 (5 bases). The CDR3 totals 14 residues. The V end lost 4 bases, the J end lost 5 bases, and 12 bases lay between the germline ends. Looked up from germline, CDR1 is ENHRY and CDR2 is SYGVKD. CDR3 region: CAISARGPDNEQFF. The DNA for the CDR3 is TGTGCCATCAGTGCTAGAGGGCCCGACAATGAGCAGTTCTTC.

The genes are TRBV19 and TRBJ2-2; the D is unclear. This CDR3 spans 13 amino acids. CDR1 is LNHDA and CDR2 is SQIVND in the germline V gene (reference sequence). The V and J ends lost 5 bases and 6 bases respectively, with 10 bases between them. The CDR3 nucleotides read TGTGCCAGTAGTCAAGGGAATCCCGGGGAGCTGTTTTTT. Its protein product is CASSQGNPGELFF.

The chain links TRBV24-1 to TRBJ1-1; D is undetermined. Germline assignment: CDR1 KGHDR and CDR2 SFDVKD. The CDR3 is 13 amino acids. V was trimmed by 0 bases and J by 1 base, leaving 2 bases between them. CDR3: CATSDLENTEAFF. The CDR3 DNA follows: TGTGCCACCAGTGATTTGGAGAACACTGAAGCTTTCTTT.

The V and J genes are TRBV4-3 and TRBJ2-2; D gene unclear. The V gene lost 3 bases and the J gene lost 1 base, with 9 bases spanning the gap. Looked up from germline, CDR1 is LGHNA and CDR2 is YSLEER. The CDR3 has 15 amino acids. The CDR3: CASSQTTMNTGELFF. The CDR3, as DNA: TGCGCCAGCAGCCAGACGACCATGAACACCGGGGAGCTGTTTTTT.